Listed below are T cell receptor beta chains from one sample, sequenced in a study of blood T cell repertoires in COVID-19. Measured with immunoSEQ multiplex PCR; TCRdb has only the in-frame clones, and not every one. The sample lists around 300,000 clones, around 89% occurring once. Sequences were obtained from peripheral blood. These receptors were obtained from a woman in her 30s with COVID-19, enrolled during active disease. The CDR3 runs from the conserved cysteine through the conserved F or W. Fields, in order: V gene, D gene, J gene, CDR3 protein. The D gene is left open where the match is weak.

TRBV7-2	TRBD1	TRBJ2-3	CASSFDRGTDTQYF
TRBV6-5	-	TRBJ1-5	CASIQQAGSNQPQHF
TRBV18	-	TRBJ1-2	CASSPTGLALSYGYTF
TRBV3-1/TRBV3-2	-	TRBJ1-1	CASSRRQKNTEAFF
TRBV10-3	-	TRBJ1-2	CAISEGGYSGSYGYTF
TRBV6-5	TRBD2	TRBJ2-1	CASKMTSGDHNEQFF
TRBV7-2	-	TRBJ2-6	CATFDSSGANVLTF
TRBV7-8	TRBD1	TRBJ1-1	CASSLAGTGVTEAFF
TRBV5-1	TRBD2	TRBJ2-3	CASSPSYGGAGTDTQYF
TRBV15	-	TRBJ2-2	CATSSPRAGGTGELFF
TRBV30	-	TRBJ1-2	CAWSSPSFREDPNYGYTF
TRBV4-1	TRBD1	TRBJ2-7	CASSQGDRGYEQYF
TRBV5-5	TRBD1	TRBJ1-1	CASSSRTGKDTEAFF
TRBV6-5	TRBD2	TRBJ2-1	CASSRTSGDYNEQFF
TRBV6-5	TRBD1	TRBJ1-5	CASSPRGAGNQPQHF
TRBV6-2/TRBV6-3	TRBD1	TRBJ1-1	CASSYSDAGGTEAFF
TRBV6-5	TRBD2	TRBJ2-1	CASKRTGGSYNEQFF
TRBV19	TRBD1	TRBJ1-5	CASRPDRGGNQPQHF
TRBV19	TRBD2	TRBJ2-2	CASSNRGGTEGGELFF
TRBV23-1	-	TRBJ2-3	CASSESLYPTPTQYF
TRBV28	-	TRBJ2-5	CASKPLQGGGYQETQYF
TRBV5-6	-	TRBJ2-1	CASSLLLSGEQFF
TRBV12-3/TRBV12-4	-	TRBJ1-2	CASSRANYGYTF
TRBV12-3/TRBV12-4	-	TRBJ2-5	CASSPVLRETQYF
TRBV19	TRBD1	TRBJ1-2	CASSMNRDRGYGYTF
TRBV10-2	-	TRBJ1-1	CASSESPGYTEAFF
TRBV20-1	-	TRBJ2-1	CSARDLNEQFF
TRBV12-3/TRBV12-4	-	TRBJ1-5	CASSWGRAQHF
TRBV5-4	TRBD1	TRBJ1-4	CASSLEQGANEKLFF
TRBV28	TRBD2	TRBJ2-3	CAAIGGLSGGSTDTQYF
TRBV6-5	TRBD1	TRBJ1-3	CASSSRTGGLNTIYF
TRBV5-6	-	TRBJ1-3	CASSLTGSGNTIYF
TRBV19	-	TRBJ1-1	CASSKSSNTEAFF
TRBV29-1	TRBD1	TRBJ2-1	CSVAADRGLGEQFF
TRBV20-1	-	TRBJ1-2	CSAKQQYGYTF
TRBV15	TRBD2	TRBJ2-3	CATSRESGGAYTQYF